Detailed here is one T cell receptor beta chain. At least ten counts were recorded for this clonotype. Its antigen is not yet known. No clone much larger than this one lies a single base away; base qualities are absent. This sample's treatment or condition label indicates: allogeneic hematopoietic cell transplantation with graft depleted of TCRalphabeta T cells and CD19 B cells. The transplant recipients were children given TCRalphabeta/CD19-depleted allogeneic hematopoietic cell grafts. Libraries were made using PCR. Instrument used: Illumina HiSeq 2500. Molecular barcoding was employed in the preparation of TCR libraries, with unique molecular identifiers being used to normalize TCRbeta repertoire quantification. TCRdb reworked the public reads: Q25 trimming with fastp, MiXCR clone assembly, productive beta chains retained. Every CDR3 protein is listed once, alongside the most common genes and DNA of its rows. Present in this sample are fewer than 250,000 distinct CDR3 sequences, 6.5% to 9% of which were seen just once. 6.3% of the sample is in the top ten clones.

The entry originates in a study of T-cell reconstitution after alpha-beta-depleted transplantation in children (dated by TCRdb to about 2016). Background on the whole study: T-cell immune reconstitution after TCRalphabeta/CD19-depleted allogeneic hematopoietic cell transplantation in children was quantitatively tracked in the study by means of TCR repertoire profiling. The study at large found these results: Hyperexpanded clone frequencies declined over subsequent months; after one year, T-cell counts and TCRbeta diversity were mostly attributed to newly produced T cells. The apparently early alphabetaT-cell count recovery about two months after transplant was reportedly dependent on only several hundred rapidly expanded clones derived from non-depleted graft cells. In some patients, the high TCRbeta diversity seen at day 60 was put down to recipient T cells and intrathymic progenitors that had survived conditioning.

Per the germline V gene, SGHTA is the CDR1 and FQGTGA is the CDR2. From the cysteine up to the phenylalanine, the CDR3 has a length of 15 residues. Of all the DNA, just the CDR3 is kept, 45 bases in frame from base 1. V sheds 4 bases and J sheds 2 bases, leaving 15 bases between their ends. The V and J segments used are TRBV7-3 and TRBJ2-7; the D gene is perhaps TRBD2, on 7 matching bases. This TCR derives from a male patient younger than 18 who had a stem cell transplant for acute lymphoblastic leukemia, so the T cells may come from the graft donor. Sequences were derived from PBMCs, mostly from graft donor cells, sampled 180 days after TCRalphabeta/CD19-depleted stem cell transplant. The CDR3 protein: CASSSVQGTTYEQYF. The DNA reads as follows: TGTGCCAGCAGCTCAGTGCAGGGGACTACCTACGAGCAGTACTTC.